The 5 T cell receptor beta chains below come from one sample, sequenced in a study of control samples from healthy donors and cancer patients (dated by TCRdb to the early 2020s). The library relied on the immunoSEQ multiplex PCR assay. This is the immuneACCESS table as TCRdb keeps it, with only in-frame sequences that have V and J called. A part of the clones is gone; compared with another copy, unresolved V genes explain less than half, and the rest is unexplained. For this sample the table gives approximately 69,000 clones, of which roughly nine tenths were detected only once. Of the sample, approximately 5.5% is held by the ten largest clones. Sequences were obtained from PBMCs. The receptors stem from a man aged 55 to 69 with colorectal cancer.

Written as DNA, the CDR3 is TGTGCCAGCAGCTTAGTGGGATCCGGGGGTGAGCAGCCCCAGCATTTT. It yields the protein CASSLVGSGGEQPQHF. The V and J genes are TRBV7-2 and TRBJ1-5; perhaps TRBD1 as D (5 bases). Trimming cost V 1 base and J 7 bases, with 17 bases left between them. The CDR3 has 16 amino acids. Germline V lookup: CDR1 SGHTA, CDR2 FQGNSA. Based on the CDR3 plus reference TRBV7-2 and TRBJ1-5, the full variable domain is GAGVSQSPSNKVTEKGKDVELRCDPISGHTALYWYRQSLGQGLEFLIYFQGNSAPDKSGLPSDRFSAERTGGSVSTLTIQRTQQEDSAVYLCASSLVGSGGEQPQHFGDGTRLSIL.

The chain links TRBV7-2 to TRBJ2-1; TRBD2 matches 10 bases. The CDR3 totals 15 residues. Losses at the gene ends were 5 bases for V and 6 bases for J; bases not matched to a gene: 7. Germline CDR1 SGHTA, CDR2 FQGNSA. For the CDR3, the DNA is TGTGCCAGCAGCCACACTAGCGGGGCCATCAATGAGCAGTTCTTC. It encodes CASSHTSGAINEQFF.

V is TRBV29-1 and J is TRBJ1-1; D remains ambiguous. The V end lost 3 bases, the J end lost 0 bases, and 14 bases lay between the germline ends. Looked up from germline, CDR1 is SQVTM and CDR2 is ANQGSEA. This CDR3 has 15 amino acids. CDR3 in amino acids: CSVDDPRLMNTEAFF. The CDR3 bases are TGCAGCGTTGACGACCCCAGACTGATGAACACTGAAGCTTTCTTT.

The chain combines TRBV7-9 with TRBJ2-3, with D possibly being TRBD2 (7 bases). The CDR3 is made up of 15 amino acids. Germline loops: CDR1 SEHNR, CDR2 FQNEAQ (reference sequence). V was shortened by 4 bases and J by 2 bases, with 13 bases between the two germline ends. The CDR3 DNA is TGTGCCAGCAGCTCGGGCGGGGGCTACACAGATACGCAGTATTTT. It yields the protein CASSSGGGYTDTQYF.

The chain is built from TRBV6-2 or TRBV6-3 and TRBJ2-3; unclear D gene. Germline lookup yields CDR1 MNHEY and CDR2 SVGEGT. The CDR3 loop spans 12 amino acids. Trimming pared 5 bases from V and 6 bases from J, leaving 9 bases between. CDR3 DNA: TGTGCCAGCAGTGACTTTCGGGATACGCAGTATTTT. Protein product: CASSDFRDTQYF.